This T cell receptor (beta chain) came from a study of CD8 T cells in Susac syndrome. Reverse transcription of about 0.5 to 1 ug RNA was carried out with random hexamers. TCRdb re-called the immunoSEQ multiplex PCR reads through MiXCR, storing one row per CDR3 protein. There are 150,000 or so distinct CDR3 sequences in the sample; 85% to 95% occur only once, and roughly 0.19% lies in the top ten. CDR3 size: 15 residues. Germline loops: CDR1 MDHEN, CDR2 SYDVKM. V lost 6 bases to trimming and J lost 5 bases; unmatched junction nucleotides: 9. The patients serving as multiple sclerosis controls were treatment-naive. They had stable or active relapsing-remitting disease and fulfilled revised McDonald criteria. The authors negatively isolated CD8+ and CD4+ T cells and FACS-enriched TEMRA cells. This clonotype was observed once.

The sequence was obtained from a human donor with multiple sclerosis. The chain has TRBV28 and TRBJ2-3; TRBD1 agrees at 9 bases. Sequencing was done on a sample of CD8+ T cells from PBMCs. This CDR3 reads CASSSGTGLRDTQYF. DNA for the CDR3: TGTGCCAGCAGCTCCGGGACAGGGTTAAGAGATACGCAGTATTTT.